Detailed here is one T cell receptor (beta chain). Trimming left V 0 bases short and J 3 bases short, with 12 bases between. Germline V gene sequence: CDR1 MGHRA, CDR2 YSYEKL. The CDR3 sequence is 16 residues long. The sample comes from a study of blood T cell repertoires in COVID-19. At the level of the study: The United States, Italy and Spain supplied acute and convalescent COVID-19 samples.

Original methodology: Amplifying reference gene primers gave estimates of nucleated cell counts. Repertoires were generated with immunoSEQ multiplex PCR, while TCRdb's copy carries only in-frame clones and drops some. The D gene and trimming were derived from the DNA, and the V and J assignments and clone size from that table. The sample includes some 300,000 clones, over 85% seen only once; the top ten take 2.9%. Categorization into cohorts depended on clinical history that participants reported. The sequencing sample was made of PBMCs or T cells enriched from blood (not recorded which). The TCR sequence derives from a woman between 45 and 60 years old who had been exposed to COVID-19. This chain joins TRBV4-1 and TRBJ1-3, with a possible D match to TRBD1 (5 bases). The CDR3 nucleotides are TGCGCCAGCAGCCAAGATGGGGCAGGGCGTGGAAACACCATATATTTT. It codes for CASSQDGAGRGNTIYF.